These 13 T cell receptor beta chains came from one sample sequenced in a study of shared clonotypes between healthy human individuals. Repertoires were generated with immunoSEQ multiplex PCR, while TCRdb's copy carries only in-frame clones and drops some. The sample has approximately 400,000 clones, approximately 96% seen once. Material for sequencing was memory CD8+ T cells sorted from blood. Described subset: CD45RO+ cells pooled with CCR7-negative TemRA cells. The origin of the receptors is a man aged 25-45 years in good health.

The chain joins TRBV10-3 to TRBJ2-7, with 13 bases aligning to TRBD2. This CDR3 spans 14 amino acids. V gave up 6 bases and J gave up 7 bases; unmatched junction bases: 6. Germline V gene sequence: CDR1 ENHRY, CDR2 SYGVKD. The CDR3 DNA reads as TGTGCCATCAGCCGGACTAGCGGGAGTCGGGAGCAGTACTTC. It translates to CAISRTSGSREQYF.

This rearrangement joins TRBV28 to TRBJ1-5; D is uncertain. The CDR3 is 16 residues long. Germline V gives CDR1 MDHEN, CDR2 SYDVKM. The ends were cut back, 3 bases at V and 9 bases at J, with 21 bases in the middle. In nucleotides, the CDR3 is TGTGCCAGCAGTTTTCCTGGGCAGTCCCTCCTGCGGCCCCAGCATTTT. It yields the protein CASSFPGQSLLRPQHF.

The chain recombines TRBV6-1 with TRBJ2-1; the D gene is possibly TRBD2 (6 bases). CDR1 is MNHNS and CDR2 is SASEGT in the germline V gene. The CDR3 contains 13 residues. The ends were cut back, 0 bases at V and 8 bases at J, with 8 bases in the middle. CDR3 in DNA: TGTGCCAGCAGTGAAGCGCCGGGGGATGAGCAGTTCTTC. Its protein product is CASSEAPGDEQFF.

The gene calls are TRBV29-1 and TRBJ1-2; no definite D call. Per germline, CDR1 SQVTM and CDR2 ANQGSEA. Trimming took 6 bases from V and 4 from J, leaving 12 bases between them. The length of the CDR3 is 12 residues. CDR3 loop: CSVAITTYGYTF. The CDR3 DNA follows: TGCAGCGTCGCAATAACAACCTATGGCTACACCTTC.

This chain links TRBV18 with TRBJ2-5, with a possible D match to TRBD2 (6 bases). V was trimmed by 5 bases and J by 0 bases, leaving 13 bases between them. This CDR3 region has 15 residues. Germline CDR1 KGHSH, CDR2 LQKENI. CDR3 DNA sequence: TGTGCCAGCTCAGGCATACCGGGAGACCAAGAGACCCAGTACTTC. Amino acid sequence: CASSGIPGDQETQYF.

This CDR3 is CAWSGGTVLADSSYNEQFF. In DNA, the CDR3 is TGTGCCTGGAGTGGGGGTACAGTACTAGCGGATAGCTCCTACAATGAGCAGTTCTTC. V gene TRBV30 combines with J gene TRBJ2-1; 8 nucleotides align to TRBD2. Losses at the gene ends were 1 base for V and 0 bases for J; bases not matched to a gene: 14. The CDR3 runs to 19 residues. Germline V gene data show CDR1 as GTSNPN and CDR2 as SVGIG (reference sequence).

The rearrangement uses TRBV5-4 and TRBJ2-1, with 10 bases identical to TRBD2. The CDR3 is 13 amino acids. J gave up 9 bases and V 4 bases, and 4 bases lay outside the gene matches. Germline values: CDR1 SGHNT, CDR2 YYREEE (reference sequence). As DNA, the CDR3 is TGTGCCAGCAGCCTCTTAGCGGGAGGTGAGCAGTTCTTC. It encodes CASSLLAGGEQFF.

This clone was seen once. The chain combines TRBV28 with TRBJ2-7; 8 nucleotides align to TRBD2. The V and J ends lost 4 bases and 4 bases, in that order; junction bases with no gene match: 15. This CDR3 has 17 residues. From germline, CDR1 is MDHEN and CDR2 SYDVKM. CDR3 region: CASSSLPSGGLGYEQYF. The CDR3, as DNA: TGTGCCAGCAGTTCATTACCCAGCGGGGGCCTGGGGTACGAGCAGTACTTC.

The V and J genes are TRBV28 and TRBJ2-5; TRBD2 aligns across 9 bases. The ends lost 3 bases at V and 5 bases at J; junction bases unmatched: 4. Germline V CDR1 and CDR2: MDHEN, SYDVKM. The CDR3 runs to 14 residues. The CDR3 region has the DNA TGTGCCAGCAGTTTCTGGCGGGGGGGGGAGACCCAGTACTTC. Amino acids: CASSFWRGGETQYF.

The rearrangement uses TRBV28 and TRBJ2-2; the D call may be TRBD1 or TRBD2 (5 bases each). Germline assignment: CDR1 MDHEN and CDR2 SYDVKM. The CDR3 covers 16 residues. Trimming left V 9 bases short and J 4 bases short, with 21 bases between. The DNA of the CDR3 is TGTGCCAGAAAACCGGGACCCAGAACCTCCACCGGGGAGCTGTTTTTT. Translated, it gives CARKPGPRTSTGELFF.

In the case of this clone: The identical CDR3 is also encoded by other nucleotide sequences in the sample. The chain carries TRBV27 and TRBJ1-5; D is unclear. Trimming cost V 0 bases and J 0 bases, with 3 bases left between them. CDR1 is MNHEY, CDR2 SMNVEV, per germline (reference sequence). This CDR3 spans 14 amino acids. The CDR3 DNA sequence: TGTGCCAGCAGTTTATCTGGTAGCAATCAGCCCCAGCATTTT. It is translated as CASSLSGSNQPQHF.

The rearrangement joins TRBV21-1 to TRBJ1-5. TRBV21-1 is described as a pseudogene. The CDR3 contains 18 residues. DNA for the CDR3: TGTGCCAGCAGCAATCAAGCTACAACAGAATTGGGGAATCAGCCCCAGCATTTT. Translated, it gives CASSNQATTELGNQPQHF.

The rearrangement joins TRBV7-9 to TRBJ1-1; D is possibly TRBD1 (6 bases). This CDR3 spans 17 amino acids. With 1 base removed from V and 4 bases from J, the gap between germline ends came to 19 bases. The V gene's germline CDR1 is SEHNR and CDR2 FQNEAQ (reference sequence). In DNA form, the CDR3 reads TGTGCCAGCAGCTTAGAGTTCAGGGGCGCTGGGGGCACTGAAGCTTTCTTT. Amino acids: CASSLEFRGAGGTEAFF.